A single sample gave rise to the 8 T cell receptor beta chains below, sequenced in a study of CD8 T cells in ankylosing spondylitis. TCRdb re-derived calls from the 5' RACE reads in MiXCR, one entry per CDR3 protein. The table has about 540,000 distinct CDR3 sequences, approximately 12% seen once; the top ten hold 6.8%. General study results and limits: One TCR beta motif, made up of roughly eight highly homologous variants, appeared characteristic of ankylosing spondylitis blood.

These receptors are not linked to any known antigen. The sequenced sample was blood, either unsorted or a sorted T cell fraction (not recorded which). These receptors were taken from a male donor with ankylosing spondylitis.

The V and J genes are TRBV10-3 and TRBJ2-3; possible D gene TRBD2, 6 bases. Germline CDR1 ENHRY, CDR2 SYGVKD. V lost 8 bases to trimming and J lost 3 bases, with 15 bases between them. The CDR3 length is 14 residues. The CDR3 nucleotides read TGTGCCATCTCGTGGACGGGAGATACAGATACGCAGTATTTT. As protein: CAISWTGDTDTQYF.

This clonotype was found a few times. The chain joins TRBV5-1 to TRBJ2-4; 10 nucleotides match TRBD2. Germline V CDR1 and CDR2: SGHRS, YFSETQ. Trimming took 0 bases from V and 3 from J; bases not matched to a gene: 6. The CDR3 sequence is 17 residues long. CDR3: CASSLGFLAGDKNIQYF. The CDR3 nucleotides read TGCGCCAGCAGCTTGGGGTTCCTAGCGGGAGACAAAAACATTCAGTACTTC.

CDR3 DNA: TGCAGTGCTAGAGAGTCTAGCGGCCGCTCCTACAATGAGCAGTTCTTC. It yields the protein CSARESSGRSYNEQFF. The chain carries TRBV20-1 and TRBJ2-1; 7 bases line up with TRBD2. Germline trimming cut 0 bases from V and 0 bases from J; bases unmatched to any gene: 5. Germline V CDR1 and CDR2: DFQATT, SNEGSKA (reference sequence). The CDR3 has 16 amino acids.

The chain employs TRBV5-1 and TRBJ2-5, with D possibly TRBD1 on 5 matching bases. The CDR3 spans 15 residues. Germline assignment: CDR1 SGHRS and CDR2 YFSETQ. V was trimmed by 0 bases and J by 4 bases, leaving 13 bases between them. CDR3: CASSLGQGRAETQYF. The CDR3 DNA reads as TGCGCCAGCAGCTTGGGGCAGGGTAGGGCAGAGACCCAGTACTTC.

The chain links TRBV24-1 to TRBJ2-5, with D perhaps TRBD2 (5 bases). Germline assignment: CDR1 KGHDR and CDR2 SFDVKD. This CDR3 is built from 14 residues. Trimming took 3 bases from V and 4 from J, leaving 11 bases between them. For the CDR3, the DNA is TGTGCCACCAGTGATGTCCTAAGCGGAGAGACCCAGTACTTC. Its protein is CATSDVLSGETQYF.

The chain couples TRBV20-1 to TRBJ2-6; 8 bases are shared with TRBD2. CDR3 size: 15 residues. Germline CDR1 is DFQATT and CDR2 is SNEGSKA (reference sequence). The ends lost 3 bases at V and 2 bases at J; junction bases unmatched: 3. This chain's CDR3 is CSARSGGTGANVLTF. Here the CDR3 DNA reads TGCAGTGCTAGGTCGGGGGGGACTGGGGCCAACGTCCTGACTTTC.

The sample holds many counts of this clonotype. The CDR3 protein is CASSLGQDTDTQYF. CDR3 in DNA: TGCGCCAGCAGCTTGGGACAGGACACAGATACGCAGTATTTT. The chain employs TRBV5-1 and TRBJ2-3, with D maybe TRBD1 (6 bases). The V and J ends lost 0 bases and 2 bases respectively, with 7 bases between them. CDR1 is SGHRS, CDR2 YFSETQ, per germline. The CDR3 runs 14 residues.

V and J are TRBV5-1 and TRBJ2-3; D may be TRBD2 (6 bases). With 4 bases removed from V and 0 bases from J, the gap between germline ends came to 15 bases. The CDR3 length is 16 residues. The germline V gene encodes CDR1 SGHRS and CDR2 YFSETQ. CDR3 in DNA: TGCGCCAGCAGCCCCGTCCGGGACTCGAGCACAGATACGCAGTATTTT. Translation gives CASSPVRDSSTDTQYF.